Sequencing of this T cell receptor (beta chain) was carried out in a study of blood T cell repertoires in COVID-19. In the authors' methods: Estimation of nucleated cell counts relied on the amplification of reference gene primers. Profiled with immunoSEQ multiplex PCR; TCRdb holds only in-frame clones, not every one. V and J calls and clone size are given by that table; D and trimming were obtained from the DNA. The sample has more than 85,000 clones; around 87% are singletons. The CDR3 sequence is 15 residues long. This sequence originates from a human donor in a cohort sampled during active COVID-19. Specimen: peripheral blood. The chain links TRBV21-1 to TRBJ2-3; TRBD1 is taken as the D call from the table, unchecked against the DNA. TRBV21-1 is a listed pseudogene. The CDR3 sequence is CASSSGQRRTDTQYF. CDR3 DNA sequence: TGTGCCAGCAGCTCGGGACAGAGACGCACAGATACGCAGTATTTT.